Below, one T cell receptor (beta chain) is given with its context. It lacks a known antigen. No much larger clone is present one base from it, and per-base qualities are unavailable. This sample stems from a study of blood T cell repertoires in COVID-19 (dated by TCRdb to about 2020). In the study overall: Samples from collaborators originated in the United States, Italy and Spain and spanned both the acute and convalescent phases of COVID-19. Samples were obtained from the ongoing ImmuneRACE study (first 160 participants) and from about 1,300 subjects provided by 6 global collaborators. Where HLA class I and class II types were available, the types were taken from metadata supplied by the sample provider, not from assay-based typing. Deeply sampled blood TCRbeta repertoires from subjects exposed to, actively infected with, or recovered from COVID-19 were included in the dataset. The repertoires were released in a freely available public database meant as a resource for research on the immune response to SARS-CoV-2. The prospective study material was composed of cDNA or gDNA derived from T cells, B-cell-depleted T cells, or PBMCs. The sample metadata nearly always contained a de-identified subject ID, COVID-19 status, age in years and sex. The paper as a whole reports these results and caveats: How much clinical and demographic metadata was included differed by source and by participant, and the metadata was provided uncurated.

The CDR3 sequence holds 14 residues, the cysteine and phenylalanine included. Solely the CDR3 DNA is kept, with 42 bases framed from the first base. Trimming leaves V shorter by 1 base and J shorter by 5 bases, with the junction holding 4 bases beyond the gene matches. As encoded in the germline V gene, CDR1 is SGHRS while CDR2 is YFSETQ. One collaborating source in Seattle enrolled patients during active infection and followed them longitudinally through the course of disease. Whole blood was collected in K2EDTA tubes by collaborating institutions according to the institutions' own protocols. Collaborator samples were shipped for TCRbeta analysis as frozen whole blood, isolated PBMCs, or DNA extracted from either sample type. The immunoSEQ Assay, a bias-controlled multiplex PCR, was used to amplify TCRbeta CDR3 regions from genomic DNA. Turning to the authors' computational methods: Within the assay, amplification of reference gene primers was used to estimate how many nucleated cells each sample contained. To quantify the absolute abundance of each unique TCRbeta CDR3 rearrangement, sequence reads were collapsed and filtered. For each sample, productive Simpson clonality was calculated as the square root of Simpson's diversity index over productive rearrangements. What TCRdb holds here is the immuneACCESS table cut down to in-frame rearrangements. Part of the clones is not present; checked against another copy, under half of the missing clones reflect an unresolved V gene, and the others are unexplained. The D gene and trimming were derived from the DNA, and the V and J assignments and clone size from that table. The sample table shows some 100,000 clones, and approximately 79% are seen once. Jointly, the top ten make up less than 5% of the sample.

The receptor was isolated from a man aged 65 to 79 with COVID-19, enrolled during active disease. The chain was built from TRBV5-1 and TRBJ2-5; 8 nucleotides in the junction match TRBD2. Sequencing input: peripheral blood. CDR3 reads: CASSLREGPETQYF. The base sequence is TGCGCCAGCAGCTTGCGGGAGGGCCCCGAGACCCAGTACTTC.